This T cell receptor (beta chain) was sequenced during a study of metastatic and nonmetastatic thyroid tumors. No patient received treatment before thyroid surgery. Through MiXCR, TCRdb re-clonotyped the PCR reads. Among about 15,000 clones listed, around 21% were seen once. This CDR3 is built from 16 residues. The V gene lost 6 bases and the J gene lost 3 bases, with 20 bases spanning the gap. Germline CDR1 and CDR2: MNHNS and SASEGT. The sequenced sample consisted of adjacent normal tissue. This clonotype was obtained from a female donor with papillary thyroid cancer or a benign thyroid nodule (not recorded which). Some clones in this sample may be carry-over from other donors' samples. The chain uses TRBV6-1 and TRBJ1-2; D uncertain. This chain's CDR3 is CASRPSTMLSHYGYTF. In DNA form, the CDR3 reads TGTGCCAGCAGGCCTTCAACGATGCTATCACACTATGGCTACACCTTC.